The 20 T cell receptor beta chains below were found in one sample sequenced in a study of cytomegalovirus exposure and HLA in healthy donors. The PCR made use of 60 Vbeta and 13 Jbeta primers. The data were produced by immunoSEQ multiplex PCR, yet TCRdb's version contains in-frame clones alone and is incomplete. The data hold roughly 110,000 clones, with roughly 82% observed a single time. Sequencing was carried out using PBMCs. The receptors derive from a man in his fifties in good health and CMV-seronegative.

The chain employs TRBV7-2 and TRBJ1-5, with TRBD1 identical over 8 bases. The CDR3 spans 14 residues. The V segment lost 4 bases and the J segment 4 bases; nucleotides outside the gene matches: 3. CDR1 and CDR2 (germline): SGHTA, FQGNSA. CDR3 sequence (DNA): TGTGCCAGCAGCTCCCGGACAGGGAATCAGCCCCAGCATTTT. It is translated as CASSSRTGNQPQHF. Based on the CDR3 plus reference TRBV7-2 and TRBJ1-5, the full variable domain is GAGVSQSPSNKVTEKGKDVELRCDPISGHTALYWYRQSLGQGLEFLIYFQGNSAPDKSGLPSDRFSAERTGGSVSTLTIQRTQQEDSAVYLCASSSRTGNQPQHFGDGTRLSIL.

A note on this clone: One end of the junction fails to match germline, which may point to a read error. The V and J genes are TRBV27 and TRBJ1-4; the match to TRBD1 covers 10 bases. Germline V gene data show CDR1 as MNHEY and CDR2 as SMNVEV (reference sequence). The length of the CDR3 is 17 residues. The CDR3 reads CASSFWTGGLTSEKLFF. CDR3 coding DNA: TGTGCCAGCAGTTTTTGGACAGGGGGACTTACTAGTGAAAAACTGTTTTTT.

The chain combines TRBV5-6 with TRBJ1-1; 9 bases map to TRBD1. Germline lookup yields CDR1 SGHDT and CDR2 YYEEEE. V dropped 0 bases and J dropped 8; count of bases not matched to a gene: 8. The CDR3 is 15 residues long. CDR3 nucleotides: TGTGCCAGCAGCTTGGACAGGGGGCATTTTTTAGAAGCTTTCTTT. It codes for CASSLDRGHFLEAFF.

This chain links TRBV7-6 with TRBJ2-7; TRBD1 matches at 7 bases. Germline assignment: CDR1 SGHVS and CDR2 FNYEAQ. Germline trimming cut 4 bases from V and 2 bases from J; bases unmatched to any gene: 8. The CDR3 is 15 residues long. The CDR3 bases are TGTGCCAGCAGCTATAGGACAGGTGATCCCTACGAGCAGTACTTC. This translates into CASSYRTGDPYEQYF.

This sequence joins TRBV28 and TRBJ2-2, with 7 bases aligning to TRBD2. The V gene end was trimmed by 8 bases and the J gene end by 3 bases; junction bases not matched to a gene: 6. In germline, CDR1 is MDHEN, CDR2 SYDVKM. This CDR3 contains 14 residues. The CDR3 nucleotides read TGTGCCAGCCTTTCGGGACTATACACCGGGGAGCTGTTTTTT. Its protein product is CASLSGLYTGELFF.

The J gene is TRBJ2-2, the V gene TRBV5-1; no clear D gene. The CDR3 loop spans 14 amino acids. CDR1 and CDR2 (germline): SGHRS, YFSETQ. V was trimmed by 0 bases and J by 6 bases, leaving 9 bases between them. The CDR3 nucleotides are TGCGCCAGCAGCTTGGCCTTAGAAGCCGGGGAGCTGTTTTTT. It encodes CASSLALEAGELFF.

This sequence joins TRBV7-7 and TRBJ1-1; D call uncertain. V dropped 5 bases and J dropped 4 bases, with 20 bases sitting between them. CDR1 is SSHAT and CDR2 is FNYEAQ in the germline V gene (reference sequence). The CDR3 sequence is 16 residues long. CDR3 sequence reads: CASSPDLPAVGTEAFF. The CDR3 nucleotides read TGTGCCAGCAGCCCCGATCTACCGGCGGTGGGCACTGAAGCTTTCTTT. The whole variable domain, remainder taken from reference TRBV7-7 and TRBJ1-1, is GAGVSQSPRYKVTKRGQDVTLRCDPISSHATLYWYQQALGQGPEFLTYFNYEAQPDKSGLPSDRFSAERPEGSISTLTIQRTEQRDSAMYRCASSPDLPAVGTEAFFGQGTRLTVV.

This clone showed up just a few times. This rearrangement joins TRBV6-1 to TRBJ1-5; no definite D call. V shed 3 bases and J shed 5 bases, with 5 bases lying between them. The CDR3 length is 12 residues. The V gene's germline CDR1 is MNHNS and CDR2 SASEGT. The CDR3: CASSDSYQPQHF. The CDR3 nucleotides read TGTGCCAGCAGTGACAGTTATCAGCCCCAGCATTTT.

The chain joins TRBV4-1 to TRBJ2-5; D gene uncertain. CDR1 MGHRA and CDR2 YSYEKL come from the germline V gene. With 0 bases removed from V and 5 bases from J, the gap between germline ends came to 16 bases. CDR3 length equals 16 residues. The CDR3 region is CASSQDYARPHETQYF. CDR3 nucleotide sequence: TGCGCCAGCAGCCAAGATTATGCTAGACCGCATGAGACCCAGTACTTC.

This CDR3 is CASSLPRLAGPLKNIQYF. CDR3 in DNA: TGTGCCAGCAGCTTACCCCGGCTAGCGGGGCCCCTCAAAAACATTCAGTACTTC. The gene calls are TRBV7-9 and TRBJ2-4; 9 positions agree with TRBD2. Trimming took 2 bases from V and 3 from J; bases not matched to a gene: 11. Germline V lookup: CDR1 SEHNR, CDR2 FQNEAQ (reference sequence). This CDR3 spans 18 amino acids. Filled out from reference TRBV7-9 and TRBJ2-4, the complete variable domain reads DTGVSQNPRHKITKRGQNVTFRCDPISEHNRLYWYRQTLGQGPEFLTYFQNEAQLEKSRLLSDRFSAERPKGSFSTLEIQRTEQGDSAMYLCASSLPRLAGPLKNIQYFGAGTRLSVL.

The chain uses TRBV29-1 and TRBJ1-3; D is undetermined. CDR1 SQVTM and CDR2 ANQGSEA come from the germline V gene. V gave up 4 bases and J gave up 0 bases, with 7 bases separating them. This CDR3 contains 13 residues. In DNA, the CDR3 is TGCAGCGTTGGACACCCCTCTGGAAACACCATATATTTT. This codes for CSVGHPSGNTIYF.

This chain uses TRBV5-1 with TRBJ2-1, with TRBD2 identical over 11 bases. The CDR3 extends over 15 amino acids. The V gene's germline CDR1 is SGHRS and CDR2 YFSETQ. The ends lost 6 bases at V and 3 bases at J; junction bases unmatched: 5. The CDR3 bases are TGCGCCAGCAACACCGGGACTAGCGGCTACAATGAGCAGTTCTTC. The encoded protein is CASNTGTSGYNEQFF.

This clone was recorded a few times. V is TRBV27 and J is TRBJ2-1; perhaps TRBD1 as D (5 bases). Germline-derived CDR1 and CDR2 are MNHEY and SMNVEV (reference sequence). V lost 3 bases and J lost 6, with 9 bases in between. This CDR3 is built from 13 residues. The CDR3 sequence: CASSFVRGNEQFF. DNA of the CDR3: TGTGCCAGCAGTTTTGTAAGGGGCAATGAGCAGTTCTTC.

J is TRBJ2-5 and V is TRBV12-5; D not resolved. The V and J ends lost 5 bases and 4 bases respectively, with 17 bases between them. The CDR3 has 15 residues. The germline V gene encodes CDR1 LGHNT and CDR2 FRNRAP. CDR3 amino acids: CASGPSAPSGETQYF. In DNA form, the CDR3 reads TGTGCTAGTGGTCCGTCCGCACCCTCCGGAGAGACCCAGTACTTC.

This chain uses TRBV10-1 with TRBJ1-3; D is uncertain. V lost 6 bases, J lost 0 bases, and 9 bases lay in between. The CDR3 loop spans 14 amino acids. The germline V gene encodes CDR1 WNHNN and CDR2 SYGVQD (reference sequence). CDR3 DNA sequence: TGCGCCAGCAGCCCGGGTTCCTCTGGAAACACCATATATTTT. It specifies CASSPGSSGNTIYF.

This clone came up a few times. The chain recombines TRBV7-3 with TRBJ2-1; D possibly corresponds to TRBD1 (8 bases). CDR1 and CDR2 from the germline V gene are SGHTA and FQGTGA. The CDR3 loop spans 14 amino acids. The CDR3 coding sequence is TGTGCATTTGGCAGGGGGCGGGAGTACAATGAGCAGTTCTTC. Protein product: CAFGRGREYNEQFF.

This chain joins TRBV7-2 and TRBJ1-2; tentative D call: TRBD1 (6 bases). Germline loops: CDR1 SGHTA, CDR2 FQGNSA. CDR3 length equals 15 residues. Trimming cost V 1 base and J 4 bases, with 13 bases left between them. The CDR3 region has the DNA TGTGCCAGCAGCTTAGATCTGGGGGCAGCCTATGGCTACACCTTC. Translating gives CASSLDLGAAYGYTF.

The V and J genes are TRBV7-8 and TRBJ1-1; D is undetermined. V lost 1 base, J lost 1 base, and 4 bases lay in between. The CDR3 covers 13 residues. Germline loops: CDR1 SGHVS, CDR2 FQNEAQ. CDR3 bases: TGTGCCAGCAGCTTAGACAGGAACACTGAAGCTTTCTTT. Amino acid sequence: CASSLDRNTEAFF.

The chain combines TRBV5-1 with TRBJ1-5; 8 bases map to TRBD1. Germline V gene sequence: CDR1 SGHRS, CDR2 YFSETQ. The V gene end was trimmed by 1 base and the J gene end by 3 bases; junction bases not matched to a gene: 3. This CDR3 has 15 amino acids. The CDR3 DNA reads TGCGCCAGCAGCTTGTCGGGACAGGACAATCAGCCCCAGCATTTT. It translates to CASSLSGQDNQPQHF.

This sequence joins TRBV5-1 and TRBJ2-2, with D tentatively TRBD2 (6 bases). Germline V lookup: CDR1 SGHRS, CDR2 YFSETQ. This CDR3 spans 15 amino acids. Trimming stripped 5 bases from V and 1 base from J, with 12 bases between. The CDR3 DNA follows: TGCGCCAGCAGTTTTGGGGGGATGAACACCGGGGAGCTGTTTTTT. Protein sequence: CASSFGGMNTGELFF. Combining the CDR3 with reference TRBV5-1 and TRBJ2-2 gives the whole variable domain KAGVTQTPRYLIKTRGQQVTLSCSPISGHRSVSWYQQTPGQGLQFLFEYFSETQRNKGNFPGRFSGRQFSNSRSEMNVSTLELGDSALYLCASSFGGMNTGELFFGEGSRLTVL.